Reported below is one TCR beta chain. CDR1 and CDR2 from the germline V gene are SGHRS and YFSETQ. V dropped 7 bases and J dropped 0 bases, with 17 bases sitting between them. CDR3 length: 16 amino acids. The sample is drawn from a study of regulatory T cells in long-lasting Graves disease. Time point here: persistent/refractory GD, antithyroid drugs over 5 years with positive TRAb. RNA from PBMCs was the source of the TCR library. Construction of TCR beta libraries relied on iRepertoire HTBI primers and on Arm-PCR targeting CDR3 regions. TCRdb reprocessed the multiplex PCR reads via MiXCR and lists one record per CDR3 protein. The sample holds approximately 380,000 distinct CDR3 sequences; about a fifth are singletons and the top ten take around 20%.

Material: peripheral blood mononuclear cells (PBMCs), obtained when the disease was refractory, from a patient treated with antithyroid drugs. V is TRBV5-1 and J is TRBJ1-3, with unresolved D. The source is a female donor with Graves disease. CDR3 coding DNA: TGCGCCAGCGCCCGAGATCCGAACAGCTCTGGAAACACCATATATTTT. Its protein is CASARDPNSSGNTIYF.